The next 15 T cell receptor beta chains were all read from a single sample in a study of blood T cell repertoires in COVID-19. Using immunoSEQ multiplex PCR, the repertoire was profiled, and TCRdb retains in-frame clones only, with some absent. The sample has 140,000 to 150,000 clones; about 80% are singletons. The sequenced sample was peripheral blood. These receptors came from a human donor in a cohort sampled during active COVID-19.

V usage is TRBV7-3 and J usage is TRBJ2-3, with 8 bases aligning to TRBD2. From germline, CDR1 is SGHTA and CDR2 FQGTGA. This CDR3 is built from 17 residues. J was trimmed by 4 bases and V by 5 bases; bases with no gene match: 14. CDR3 DNA sequence: TGTGCCAGCAGCCCTACTCTTGGAAGCGGGGGCGCAGATACGCAGTATTTT. Its protein product is CASSPTLGSGGADTQYF.

This clone was counted between two and nine times. J is TRBJ1-1 and V is TRBV27; no reliable D call. The CDR3 has 14 residues. The germline V and J ends were trimmed by 10 bases and 1 base, with 16 bases remaining between them. Germline loops: CDR1 MNHEY, CDR2 SMNVEV (reference sequence). The CDR3 coding sequence is TGTGCCACTAGACCCCAATCGGGGAACACTGAAGCTTTCTTT. Translated, it gives CATRPQSGNTEAFF.

The chain has TRBV5-1 and TRBJ2-5; 7 positions match TRBD2. The CDR3 runs to 16 residues. Trimming took 1 base from V and 1 from J; bases not matched to a gene: 7. Germline V gives CDR1 SGHRS, CDR2 YFSETQ. DNA for the CDR3: TGCGCCAGCAGCTTGCCGGAGGGCGGGGGCCAAGAGACCCAGTACTTC. As protein: CASSLPEGGGQETQYF.

This rearrangement joins TRBV19 to TRBJ2-6; the D is unclear. V gave up 5 bases and J gave up 0 bases, with 8 bases separating them. This CDR3 is built from 15 residues. The germline CDR1 and CDR2 sequences are LNHDA and SQIVND (reference sequence). The DNA for the CDR3 is TGTGCCAGTAGTTTCACAAGCTCTGGGGCCAACGTCCTGACTTTC. Its translation is CASSFTSSGANVLTF.

The chain employs TRBV5-3 and TRBJ2-5; D unclear. TRBV5-3 is an ORF for which the function is uncertain. V shed 0 bases and J shed 4 bases, with 7 bases lying between them. CDR3 length: 13 residues. CDR3 coding DNA: TGTGCCAGAAGCTTGGCTGTCGGAGAGACCCAGTACTTC. Translation: CARSLAVGETQYF.

This clone was seen ten or more times. The J gene is TRBJ1-3, the V gene TRBV3-1 (or the pseudogene TRBV3-2); possible D gene TRBD1, 6 bases. Germline CDR1 and CDR2: LGHDT and YNNKEL (reference sequence). Trimming removed 4 bases from V and 0 bases from J, with 13 bases in between. There are 16 residues in the CDR3. CDR3: CASSPFGQRSGNTIYF. The DNA for the CDR3 is TGTGCCAGCAGCCCATTTGGACAGCGCTCTGGAAACACCATATATTTT.

This clone came up a few times. This chain connects TRBV19 to TRBJ2-1; the D gene is possibly TRBD2 (6 bases). Looked up from germline, CDR1 is LNHDA and CDR2 is SQIVND (reference sequence). The CDR3 length is 15 residues. V lost 4 bases, J lost 6 bases, and 16 bases lay in between. The CDR3 spells CASSTDYRSANEQFF. CDR3 DNA: TGTGCCAGTAGTACGGACTATAGATCTGCCAATGAGCAGTTCTTC.

The table lists this clone with a few counts. The V call is TRBV2, the J call TRBJ2-7, with D possibly TRBD1 on 5 matching bases. Germline values: CDR1 SNHLY, CDR2 FYNNEI. CDR3 size: 15 residues. V was clipped by 1 base and J by 3 bases, with 13 bases between them. The chain's CDR3 is CASSEEGNAFYEQYF. CDR3 bases: TGTGCCAGCAGTGAAGAGGGGAACGCTTTCTACGAGCAGTACTTC.

The genes are TRBV30 and TRBJ2-7; TRBD2 agrees at 7 bases. The junction had 10 bases not matched to a gene; V was cut back by 2 bases and J by 3 bases. Germline assignment: CDR1 GTSNPN and CDR2 SVGIG (reference sequence). CDR3 length equals 15 residues. CDR3 loop: CAWSPFGGNHYEQYF. DNA for the CDR3: TGTGCCTGGAGTCCTTTCGGGGGGAACCACTACGAGCAGTACTTC.

This chain connects TRBV2 to TRBJ1-1; the D gene is possibly TRBD1 (5 bases). This CDR3 comprises 13 residues. Germline V gene sequence: CDR1 SNHLY, CDR2 FYNNEI. V lost 8 bases to trimming and J lost 5 bases, with 15 bases between them. As DNA, the CDR3 is TGTGCCAGCGGCAGCCAGGGAGGTACTGAAGCTTTCTTT. As protein: CASGSQGGTEAFF.

This chain links TRBV25-1 with TRBJ1-2, with D uncertain. Germline V gene lookup returns CDR1 MGHDK and CDR2 SYGVNS. The CDR3 is 13 amino acids. The V end lost 6 bases, the J end lost 2 bases, and 10 bases lay between the germline ends. The CDR3 DNA follows: TGTGCCAGCAGCGCGGGCCTCAACTATGGCTACACCTTC. Its protein product is CASSAGLNYGYTF.

The chain carries TRBV6-5 and TRBJ2-7, with TRBD2 identical over 7 bases. Per the germline V gene, CDR1 is MNHEY and CDR2 is SVGAGI. Germline trimming cut 4 bases from V and 6 bases from J; bases unmatched to any gene: 12. The CDR3 consists of 15 residues. CDR3 coding DNA: TGTGCCAGCAGTTTCAAAGCAGCGGGAATAGGCGAGCAGTACGTC. This translates into CASSFKAAGIGEQYV.

V is TRBV3-1 (or the pseudogene TRBV3-2) and J is TRBJ2-7, with D possibly matching TRBD1 (6 bases). Trimming shortened V by 8 bases and J by 4 bases, and 15 bases separated the two germline ends. Germline loops: CDR1 LGHDT, CDR2 YNNKEL (reference sequence). The CDR3 totals 13 residues. The CDR3 DNA sequence: TGTGCCAGCCGCGCCCTCAGGGGTTACGAGCAGTACGTC. It codes for CASRALRGYEQYV.

The chain combines TRBV9 with TRBJ1-5; no definite D call. The CDR3 has 14 residues. Germline-derived CDR1 and CDR2 are SGDLS and YYNGEE. V was pared by 2 bases and J by 0 bases, with 6 bases between. CDR3 residues: CASSVQDSNQPQHF. CDR3 sequence (DNA): TGTGCCAGCAGCGTGCAGGATAGCAATCAGCCCCAGCATTTT.

J is TRBJ2-4 and V is TRBV28, with D maybe TRBD2 (7 bases). The CDR3 is made up of 14 amino acids. V shed 4 bases and J shed 6 bases, with 13 bases lying between them. Germline V gene lookup returns CDR1 MDHEN and CDR2 SYDVKM. The CDR3 DNA follows: TGTGCCAGCAGTTCTCGGAGGGGGGGAAACATTCAGTACTTC. As protein: CASSSRRGGNIQYF.